This T cell receptor (beta chain) appears in the sequencing data of a study of cytomegalovirus exposure and HLA in healthy donors. Study-level points and caveats: At a 0.05 false discovery rate, a later analysis found around 15,000 TCR beta sequences to be associated with HLA alleles. TRBV6-2, TRBV6-3 and other indistinguishable V segments were excluded. Fewer N-insertions than the 666-donor mean were reportedly shown by an Asian-associated ancestry cluster in a later analysis. Later on, a genetic analysis was performed. It linked a missense variant in DCLRE1C with V- and J-gene trimming of TCR beta.

A multiplex PCR was run with 60 Vbeta primers and 13 Jbeta primers. The table came from immunoSEQ multiplex PCR; TCRdb's copy has only in-frame clones and leaves some out. The sample includes 120,000 or so clones, under 90% of them seen just once. About this clone: What it binds is unknown.

The germline gives CDR1 MDHEN, CDR2 SYDVKM. V was shortened by 3 bases and J by 6 bases, with 14 bases between the two germline ends. This CDR3 contains 14 residues. The chain joins TRBV28 to TRBJ1-1; no clear D. The sequence was obtained from a woman aged 40 to 50 in good health and CMV-seropositive. The sequencing input was PBMCs. The CDR3 region has the DNA TGTGCCAGCAGTTTGGTGAGTGGAGGAGCTGAAGCTTTCTTT. Translated: CASSLVSGGAEAFF. Supplemented by reference TRBV28 and TRBJ1-1, the full variable domain reads DVKVTQSSRYLVKRTGEKVFLECVQDMDHENMFWYRQDPGLGLRLIYFSYDVKMKEKGDIPEGYSVSREKKERFSLILESASTNQTSMYLCASSLVSGGAEAFFGQGTRLTVV.